The 19 T cell receptor beta chains presented below share a single source sample, sequenced in a study of T cells in localized non-small cell lung cancer. TCRdb keeps only in-frame clones here, not all; method: immunoSEQ multiplex PCR. The sample yields about 33,000 clones, 90% seen once. Sequenced here: peripheral blood, sampled before any cancer treatment. Receptors were obtained from a man between 40 and 70 years old with stage I lung adenocarcinoma.

The chain joins TRBV27 to TRBJ2-2; a weak D match, TRBD2 (6 bases). CDR1 and CDR2 from the germline V gene are MNHEY and SMNVEV (reference sequence). V shed 9 bases and J shed 0 bases, with 14 bases lying between them. This CDR3 has 15 residues. DNA for the CDR3: TGTGCCAGGGGGGGAGAACTCGCGAACACCGGGGAGCTGTTTTTT. It specifies CARGGELANTGELFF.

The chain couples TRBV25-1 to TRBJ1-1; D is unresolved. CDR1 and CDR2 (germline): MGHDK, SYGVNS. The CDR3 extends over 12 amino acids. The V end was cut by 9 bases, the J end by 3 bases, with 11 bases between. The CDR3 protein is CASSEGYTEAFF. DNA of the CDR3: TGTGCCAGTAGCGAGGGTTACACTGAAGCTTTCTTT.

The J gene is TRBJ2-4, the V gene TRBV7-9; 7 bases are a match to TRBD1. The CDR3 has 13 amino acids. V shed 4 bases, J shed 7 bases, and the junction held 4 bases outside the gene matches. Germline CDR1 reads SEHNR; CDR2 reads FQNEAQ (reference sequence). The CDR3 nucleotides are TGTGCCAGCAGCTCAACAGGGGTTAACATTCAGTACTTC. Encoded protein: CASSSTGVNIQYF.

The chain is built from TRBV23-1 and TRBJ2-1; 12 bases agree with TRBD2. TRBV23-1 is treated as an ORF (open reading frame) with a function not yet certain. The CDR3 has 18 residues. V lost 5 bases, J lost 5 bases, and 13 bases stayed unmatched. The CDR3 loop reads CASSFEGLAGRGNNEQFF. For the CDR3, the DNA is TGCGCCAGCAGTTTTGAAGGACTAGCGGGGAGGGGCAACAATGAGCAGTTCTTC.

This sequence joins TRBV5-1 and TRBJ1-1, with D tentatively TRBD1 (6 bases). Per the germline V gene, CDR1 is SGHRS and CDR2 is YFSETQ. Trimming pared 2 bases from V and 4 bases from J, leaving 15 bases between. CDR3 length equals 15 residues. The CDR3 protein is CASSLLTGRGTEAFF. The CDR3, as DNA: TGCGCCAGCAGCTTACTTACAGGGCGGGGCACTGAAGCTTTCTTT. The full variable domain, with the rest looked up from reference TRBV5-1 and TRBJ1-1, is KAGVTQTPRYLIKTRGQQVTLSCSPISGHRSVSWYQQTPGQGLQFLFEYFSETQRNKGNFPGRFSGRQFSNSRSEMNVSTLELGDSALYLCASSLLTGRGTEAFFGQGTRLTVV.

The gene calls are TRBV11-2 and TRBJ1-6; D not certain. CDR3 length equals 12 residues. Germline V lookup: CDR1 SGHAT, CDR2 FQNNGV. V dropped 5 bases and J dropped 8 bases, with 7 bases sitting between them. The DNA for the CDR3 is TGTGCCAGCAGCCCCCGGGATTCACCCCTCCACTTT. Translated, it gives CASSPRDSPLHF.

The chain employs TRBV4-1 and TRBJ2-5; 13 nucleotides line up with TRBD2. Losses at the gene ends were 4 bases for V and 7 bases for J; bases not matched to a gene: 9. The CDR3 has 16 residues. Germline values: CDR1 MGHRA, CDR2 YSYEKL. This CDR3 reads CASSRELAGGLGTQYF. CDR3 nucleotide sequence: TGCGCCAGCAGCCGCGAACTAGCGGGGGGGCTTGGGACCCAGTACTTC.

CDR3 loop: CASSPPAVGWYGYTF. The CDR3 nucleotides read TGTGCCAGTAGCCCTCCGGCGGTGGGGTGGTATGGCTACACCTTC. V gene TRBV19 combines with J gene TRBJ1-2, with D unclear. From germline, CDR1 is LNHDA and CDR2 SQIVND (reference sequence). Trimming stripped 6 bases from V and 5 bases from J, with 19 bases between. The CDR3 covers 15 residues.

This rearrangement joins TRBV27 to TRBJ1-5; TRBD1 agrees at 7 bases. This CDR3 comprises 16 residues. After removal of 5 bases from V and 4 bases from J, the junction contained 11 bases not matched to a gene. The V gene's germline CDR1 is MNHEY and CDR2 SMNVEV (reference sequence). The CDR3 coding sequence is TGTGCCAGCAGTAAAGGCGGCAGGGGGGTTAATCAGCCCCAGCATTTT. Translated: CASSKGGRGVNQPQHF.

The chain uses TRBV11-2 and TRBJ2-3; no clear D gene. Trimming pared 5 bases from V and 3 bases from J, leaving 18 bases between. Germline CDR1 SGHAT, CDR2 FQNNGV. The CDR3 runs 16 residues. CDR3 DNA sequence: TGTGCCAGCAGCCCCGGAGAGAGAGGATTGACAGATACGCAGTATTTT. Translating it yields CASSPGERGLTDTQYF.

The CDR3 protein is CSELTGGQETQYF. The CDR3 DNA reads TGCAGCGAGCTGACAGGGGGCCAAGAGACCCAGTACTTC. This chain connects TRBV29-1 to TRBJ2-5; 9 bases are shared with TRBD1. Unmatched junction bases numbered 4, after V lost 7 bases and J lost 1 base. Germline values: CDR1 SQVTM, CDR2 ANQGSEA. The CDR3 runs 13 residues.

The chain is built from TRBV27 and TRBJ2-1; 7 bases agree with TRBD2. Trimming cost V 3 bases and J 2 bases; bases outside gene matches: 10. This CDR3 spans 17 amino acids. Germline V gene lookup returns CDR1 MNHEY and CDR2 SMNVEV (reference sequence). The CDR3: CASSFTSSGLTYNEQFF. Written as DNA, the CDR3 is TGTGCCAGCAGTTTCACCTCTAGCGGACTAACCTACAATGAGCAGTTCTTC.

The chain combines TRBV29-1 with TRBJ1-1, with D uncertain. CDR1 SQVTM and CDR2 ANQGSEA come from the germline V gene. This CDR3 is 12 amino acids long. The V gene lost 5 bases and the J gene lost 1 base, with 8 bases spanning the gap. CDR3 in amino acids: CSVFGWNTEAFF. In nucleotides, the CDR3 is TGCAGCGTTTTCGGGTGGAACACTGAAGCTTTCTTT.

The V call is TRBV27, the J call TRBJ2-5; no clear D gene. V lost 5 bases, J lost 0 bases, and 13 bases lay in between. The CDR3 is made up of 15 amino acids. Germline CDR1 reads MNHEY; CDR2 reads SMNVEV (reference sequence). The CDR3 nucleotides read TGTGCCAGCAGTGCTGGACGGCGTCACCAAGAGACCCAGTACTTC. Its translation is CASSAGRRHQETQYF.

The chain is built from TRBV5-1 and TRBJ1-2, with D possibly being TRBD1 (5 bases). This CDR3 has 14 amino acids. Trimming cost V 2 bases and J 8 bases, with 16 bases left between them. The germline gives CDR1 SGHRS, CDR2 YFSETQ. The CDR3 is CASSLQDGRAGYTF. In nucleotides, the CDR3 is TGCGCCAGCAGCTTACAGGACGGCCGGGCCGGCTACACCTTC.

V usage is TRBV30 and J usage is TRBJ1-5; TRBD1 matches at 8 bases. The V gene's germline CDR1 is GTSNPN and CDR2 SVGIG (reference sequence). Trimming cost V 2 bases and J 2 bases; bases outside gene matches: 5. The CDR3 is 15 residues long. The CDR3 sequence: CAWSKPTGGNQPQHF. The CDR3 DNA sequence: TGTGCCTGGAGTAAACCGACAGGGGGCAATCAGCCCCAGCATTTT.

This clone was counted between two and nine times. The V gene is TRBV6-1, the J gene TRBJ1-4; no clear D. CDR3 length equals 14 residues. Trimming pared 6 bases from V and 4 bases from J, leaving 12 bases between. CDR1 and CDR2 (germline): MNHNS, SASEGT. CDR3 in DNA: TGTGCCAGCAGACTACAGAGCCTTAATGAAAAACTGTTTTTT. Protein sequence: CASRLQSLNEKLFF.

The chain uses TRBV19 and TRBJ1-3, with D uncertain. The CDR3 totals 15 residues. Germline lookup yields CDR1 LNHDA and CDR2 SQIVND (reference sequence). Trimming took 4 bases from V and 0 from J, leaving 10 bases between them. CDR3 sequence (DNA): TGTGCCAGTAGTAATCGAGGGAACTCTGGAAACACCATATATTTT. It is translated as CASSNRGNSGNTIYF.

This chain links TRBV14 with TRBJ2-1, with 10 nucleotides matching TRBD2. CDR3 size: 15 residues. J lost 6 bases, V lost 3 bases, and 5 bases had no gene match. CDR1 SGHDN and CDR2 FVKESK come from the germline V gene. DNA for the CDR3: TGTGCCAGCAGCCAGGAGCGGGGGGGCCGCAATGAGCAGTTCTTC. It yields the protein CASSQERGGRNEQFF.